A selection of T cell receptor beta chains follows, all from one sample in a study of shared clonotypes between healthy human individuals. Repertoires were generated with immunoSEQ multiplex PCR, while TCRdb's copy carries only in-frame clones and drops some. The sample consists of 1.5 million to 2.5 million clones, about 95% of them appearing once. Sequencing was done on a sample of naive CD8+ T cells sorted from blood. These receptors came from a man between 18 and 35 years old in good health. The CDR3 runs from the conserved cysteine through the conserved F or W. Fields, in order: V gene, J gene, D gene, CDR3 protein. A D gene is named only where the DNA matches it firmly.

TRBV5-6,TRBJ2-1,TRBD1,CASSARDRGIPYNEQFF
TRBV7-9,TRBJ1-5,-,CASSFGGRGNQPQHF
TRBV7-9,TRBJ2-5,-,CASSPKRVQETQYF
TRBV6-6,TRBJ2-1,TRBD2,CASTKREVNEQFF
TRBV12-5,TRBJ2-5,-,CASGLGPKGGVYF
TRBV4-3,TRBJ2-7,-,CASSQDRLGGSEQYF
TRBV10-1,TRBJ2-5,TRBD1,CASSATGTDQETQYF
TRBV5-6,TRBJ1-4,-,CASSTDLGDSWEKLFF
TRBV30,TRBJ2-7,TRBD2,CAWSVVGTPGGYEQYF
TRBV10-1,TRBJ2-1,TRBD1,CASSAAGTDEQFF
TRBV13,TRBJ2-1,TRBD1,CASSPGQGLDEQFF
TRBV11-1,TRBJ2-7,-,CASSENYEQYF
TRBV6-6,TRBJ2-1,-,CASSMTGSYNEQFF
TRBV6-1,TRBJ2-6,-,CASSEDTSGANVLTF
TRBV27,TRBJ1-6,-,CASSLIPYNSPLHF
TRBV6-1,TRBJ1-2,-,CAVAAGVNYGYTF
TRBV11-2,TRBJ2-7,-,CASSLERRYEQYF
TRBV7-3,TRBJ2-1,TRBD2,CASSFGAGGNNEQFF
TRBV7-6,TRBJ2-3,-,CASSLLFQGGNQDTDTQYF
TRBV6-1,TRBJ2-7,-,CASNSGSVYEQYF
TRBV27,TRBJ2-7,TRBD1,CASSLSGGYEQYF
TRBV6-5,TRBJ1-1,-,CASSYYEGRVGTEAFF
TRBV4-1,TRBJ2-3,-,CASSQEVSPSTDTQYF